In this sample, the clone carrying this T cell receptor beta chain turned up many times. Its antigen is unidentified. CDR1 is SGHAT, CDR2 FQNNGV, per germline. The CDR3 length is 13 residues. V was clipped by 0 bases and J by 1 base, with 4 bases between them. These data belong to a study of T-cell reconstitution after alpha-beta-depleted transplantation in children. Whole-study findings and limits: Expanded clones from the graft, numbering several hundred, reportedly supplied alpha-beta T cells about two months after transplant.

This sample's TCRbeta library carried unique molecular identifier barcodes. TCRdb itself ran the PCR reads through MiXCR, one entry per CDR3 protein. The repertoire has around 190,000 distinct CDR3 sequences, 6.6% of them found once; the top ten carry less than 7%. The specimen comprised PBMCs, sampled before TCRalphabeta/CD19-depleted stem cell transplant. The J gene is TRBJ2-7, the V gene TRBV11-2, with no clear D. The clonotype comes from a boy under 10 years old with acute lymphoblastic leukemia, due to receive a stem cell transplant. The CDR3 loop reads CASSLDRSYEQYF. As DNA, the CDR3 is TGTGCCAGCAGCTTAGATCGTTCCTACGAGCAGTACTTC.